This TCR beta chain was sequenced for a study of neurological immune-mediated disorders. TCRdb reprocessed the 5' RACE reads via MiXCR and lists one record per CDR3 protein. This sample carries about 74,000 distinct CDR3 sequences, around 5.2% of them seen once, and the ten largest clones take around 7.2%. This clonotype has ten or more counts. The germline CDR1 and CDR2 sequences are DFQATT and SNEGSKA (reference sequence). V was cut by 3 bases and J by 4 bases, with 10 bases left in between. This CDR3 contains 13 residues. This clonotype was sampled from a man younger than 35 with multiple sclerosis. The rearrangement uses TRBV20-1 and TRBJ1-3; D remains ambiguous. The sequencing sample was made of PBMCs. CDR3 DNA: TGCAGTGCTAGTCTCGCGGAAGGAAACACCATATATTTT. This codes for CSASLAEGNTIYF.